This T cell receptor beta chain originates from a study of PD-1 blockade in classical Hodgkin lymphoma. General study results and limits: A reduction in baseline TCR diversity was reportedly seen in newly diagnosed patients relative to healthy donors.

This clone has more than one count but fewer than ten. Antigen specificity is unknown. CDR3 length: 13 residues. Deletions cut 6 bases from V and 3 bases from J, with 12 bases between. Germline CDR1 and CDR2: SEHNR and FQNEAQ (reference sequence). Patients all relapsed after autologous stem cell transplantation, and there was variation in brentuximab vedotin exposure. Magnetic depletion of non-target cells from thawed PBMCs yielded purified CD8+ T cells. TCRdb keeps only in-frame clones here, not all; method: immunoSEQ multiplex PCR. The sample yields over 9,000 clones, more than 70% seen once. J is TRBJ2-7 and V is TRBV7-9; tentatively, D is TRBD1 (6 bases). The material was CD8+ T cells from blood, obtained at baseline. This receptor was taken from a human donor with classical Hodgkin lymphoma. CDR3 region: CASRSGTNYEQYF. DNA for the CDR3: TGTGCCAGCAGGTCCGGGACAAACTACGAGCAGTACTTC.